These T cell receptor beta chains were read from a single sample in a study of blood T cell repertoires in COVID-19. Data came from immunoSEQ multiplex PCR; TCRdb stores just in-frame clones and leaves some out. The sample has 130,000 to 150,000 clones; roughly 80% are singletons. Sequencing was performed on PBMCs or T cells enriched from blood (not recorded which). These TCRs come from a woman aged 40 to 50 who had recovered from COVID-19. CDR3s include the opening cysteine and the closing phenylalanine or tryptophan. A D gene is named only where the DNA matches it firmly. Only part of the rows carry a size: once, few, many, or a class if the clone is expanded.

cdr3_nt: TGCGCCAGCAGGGTACAGGTTTATAGCAATCAGCCCCAGCATTTT; cdr3_aa: CASRVQVYSNQPQHF; clone_size: few; cdr3_length: 15; j_call: TRBJ1-5; d_call: .; v_call: TRBV4-1
cdr3_nt: TGCGCCAGCAGCCAAGCCGGGACTAGCCAAGAGACCCAGTACTTC; cdr3_aa: CASSQAGTSQETQYF; clone_size: once; cdr3_length: 15; j_call: TRBJ2-5; d_call: TRBD2; v_call: TRBV4-1
cdr3_nt: TGCAGAGACAGGGACACTGAAGCTTTCTTT; cdr3_aa: CRDRDTEAFF; clone_size: .; cdr3_length: 10; j_call: TRBJ1-1; d_call: TRBD1; v_call: TRBV20-1
cdr3_nt: TGTGCCAGTAGTATCGGCGGGGGGGTAAACAATGAGCAGTTCTTC; cdr3_aa: CASSIGGGVNNEQFF; clone_size: .; cdr3_length: 15; j_call: TRBJ2-1; d_call: TRBD2; v_call: TRBV19
cdr3_nt: TGCGCCAGCAGCTTGCCGAATTTGGGGGGACCGACAGATACGCAGTATTTT; cdr3_aa: CASSLPNLGGPTDTQYF; clone_size: .; cdr3_length: 17; j_call: TRBJ2-3; d_call: .; v_call: TRBV5-1
cdr3_nt: TGTGCCAGCAGCCAAGTCCCAGGGAAGAACACTGAAGCTTTCTTT; cdr3_aa: CASSQVPGKNTEAFF; clone_size: .; cdr3_length: 15; j_call: TRBJ1-1; d_call: .; v_call: TRBV3-1/TRBV3-2
cdr3_nt: TGCAGTGCTAGTAAGGGGCTCAATCAGCCCCAGCATTTT; cdr3_aa: CSASKGLNQPQHF; clone_size: .; cdr3_length: 13; j_call: TRBJ1-5; d_call: .; v_call: TRBV20-1
cdr3_nt: TGCGCCAGCAGCCAAGTCGGGGCGGGGACGACGACAGATACGCAGTATTTT; cdr3_aa: CASSQVGAGTTTDTQYF; clone_size: .; cdr3_length: 17; j_call: TRBJ2-3; d_call: .; v_call: TRBV4-1
cdr3_nt: TGTGCCAGCAGCCAAGATCTAGGAAATGAGCAGTTCTTC; cdr3_aa: CASSQDLGNEQFF; clone_size: .; cdr3_length: 13; j_call: TRBJ2-1; d_call: .; v_call: TRBV4-2
cdr3_nt: TGTGCCAGCAGCGTAGTTCCCGGACAACCGAACACTGAAGCTTTCTTT; cdr3_aa: CASSVVPGQPNTEAFF; clone_size: .; cdr3_length: 16; j_call: TRBJ1-1; d_call: .; v_call: TRBV9
cdr3_nt: TGCAGCGTCTACGCCGGACAGGGCTACGAGCAGTACTTC; cdr3_aa: CSVYAGQGYEQYF; clone_size: .; cdr3_length: 13; j_call: TRBJ2-7; d_call: TRBD1; v_call: TRBV29-1
cdr3_nt: TGTGCCAGCAGCTCCGGACTAGCGGGGCCCTACGAGCAGTACTTC; cdr3_aa: CASSSGLAGPYEQYF; clone_size: .; cdr3_length: 15; j_call: TRBJ2-7; d_call: TRBD2; v_call: TRBV7-6
cdr3_nt: TGTGCCAGCAGCTTCGCGGATCTTGGAAACACCATATATTTT; cdr3_aa: CASSFADLGNTIYF; clone_size: once; cdr3_length: 14; j_call: TRBJ1-3; d_call: .; v_call: TRBV5-5
cdr3_nt: TGTGCCAGTAGTATCCCCCGGGACATTAGCAATCAGCCCCAGCATTTT; cdr3_aa: CASSIPRDISNQPQHF; clone_size: once; cdr3_length: 16; j_call: TRBJ1-5; d_call: .; v_call: TRBV19
cdr3_nt: TGTGCCAGCAGCTTAGGGACAGGGTCGCACAATGAGCAGTTCTTC; cdr3_aa: CASSLGTGSHNEQFF; clone_size: .; cdr3_length: 15; j_call: TRBJ2-1; d_call: TRBD1; v_call: TRBV7-9
cdr3_nt: TGCGCCAGCAGACCTCTAGCGGGGGAAGAGACCCAGTACTTC; cdr3_aa: CASRPLAGEETQYF; clone_size: .; cdr3_length: 14; j_call: TRBJ2-5; d_call: TRBD2; v_call: TRBV5-1
cdr3_nt: TGTGCCAGCAGTTACTCGGGCACCTTGAACACTGAAGCTTTCTTT; cdr3_aa: CASSYSGTLNTEAFF; clone_size: .; cdr3_length: 15; j_call: TRBJ1-1; d_call: .; v_call: TRBV6-5
cdr3_nt: TGTGCCAGCAGCCCCCAAACAGGGTTCCAAGAGACCCAGTACTTC; cdr3_aa: CASSPQTGFQETQYF; clone_size: .; cdr3_length: 15; j_call: TRBJ2-5; d_call: .; v_call: TRBV14
cdr3_nt: TGTGCCAGCAGTGAGGCACTAACAGGGGTTGGAACTGAAGCTTTCTTT; cdr3_aa: CASSEALTGVGTEAFF; clone_size: .; cdr3_length: 16; j_call: TRBJ1-1; d_call: TRBD1; v_call: TRBV6-1
cdr3_nt: TGTGCCAGCAGTTCCGGACAGTTAACCTACGAGCAGTACTTC; cdr3_aa: CASSSGQLTYEQYF; clone_size: .; cdr3_length: 14; j_call: TRBJ2-7; d_call: .; v_call: TRBV28
cdr3_nt: TGTGCCACCCAAAGCCTCGGGGGGGGGCCCCAGCATTTT; cdr3_aa: CATQSLGGGPQHF; clone_size: .; cdr3_length: 13; j_call: TRBJ1-5; d_call: .; v_call: TRBV12-3/TRBV12-4
cdr3_nt: TGTGCCAGCAGTTACCGGGACTATGGCTACACCTTC; cdr3_aa: CASSYRDYGYTF; clone_size: .; cdr3_length: 12; j_call: TRBJ1-2; d_call: .; v_call: TRBV2
cdr3_nt: TGCGCCAGCAGCTTATCGGGGGGAGACTATGGCTACACCTTC; cdr3_aa: CASSLSGGDYGYTF; clone_size: .; cdr3_length: 14; j_call: TRBJ1-2; d_call: .; v_call: TRBV5-1
cdr3_nt: TGTGCCAGCAGATCCAACGGGGGTAGCTCCTATAATTCACCCCTCCACTTT; cdr3_aa: CASRSNGGSSYNSPLHF; clone_size: .; cdr3_length: 17; j_call: TRBJ1-6; d_call: .; v_call: TRBV5-6
cdr3_nt: TGTGCCAGCAGTGAATTTGGGACAGTCAATGAAAAACTGTTTTTT; cdr3_aa: CASSEFGTVNEKLFF; clone_size: .; cdr3_length: 15; j_call: TRBJ1-4; d_call: TRBD1; v_call: TRBV25-1
cdr3_nt: TGCGCCAGCAGTCAATCGGGACAGCTGATCCGCTCTGGGGCCAACGTCCTGACTTTC; cdr3_aa: CASSQSGQLIRSGANVLTF; clone_size: .; cdr3_length: 19; j_call: TRBJ2-6; d_call: TRBD1; v_call: TRBV23-1
cdr3_nt: TGTGCCAGCAGTACAGAGACGGCTTCAGGTCAGCCCCAGCATTTT; cdr3_aa: CASSTETASGQPQHF; clone_size: .; cdr3_length: 15; j_call: TRBJ1-5; d_call: .; v_call: TRBV2
cdr3_nt: TGTGCCAGCAGTCTGGGGGTGGGGCTAGCGGGCGAGCAGTACTTC; cdr3_aa: CASSLGVGLAGEQYF; clone_size: once; cdr3_length: 15; j_call: TRBJ2-7; d_call: TRBD2; v_call: TRBV27
cdr3_nt: TGTGCCAGCAGTTACCCGGGACAGGGGCGCACCGGTGAGCAGTTCTTC; cdr3_aa: CASSYPGQGRTGEQFF; clone_size: .; cdr3_length: 16; j_call: TRBJ2-1; d_call: TRBD1; v_call: TRBV6-6
cdr3_nt: TGTGCCTGGAGTCGGGGTGGGTCAACTGAAGCTTTCTTT; cdr3_aa: CAWSRGGSTEAFF; clone_size: once; cdr3_length: 13; j_call: TRBJ1-1; d_call: .; v_call: TRBV30
cdr3_nt: TGTGCCAGCAGCGTAGAACAGGGAGATTCACCCCTCCACTTT; cdr3_aa: CASSVEQGDSPLHF; clone_size: .; cdr3_length: 14; j_call: TRBJ1-6; d_call: .; v_call: TRBV9
cdr3_nt: TGTGCCAGCAGCCCAAACTCGGGACAGGGGAACACTGAAGCTTTCTTT; cdr3_aa: CASSPNSGQGNTEAFF; clone_size: few; cdr3_length: 16; j_call: TRBJ1-1; d_call: TRBD1; v_call: TRBV3-1/TRBV3-2
cdr3_nt: TGTGCCAGCAGCCAAGCTAGGGGTGAGACACCCCTCCACTTT; cdr3_aa: CASSQARGETPLHF; clone_size: .; cdr3_length: 14; j_call: TRBJ1-6; d_call: .; v_call: TRBV3-1/TRBV3-2
cdr3_nt: TGTGCCAGCAGTGTTGAAGGGGGCACTGAAGCTTTCTTT; cdr3_aa: CASSVEGGTEAFF; clone_size: .; cdr3_length: 13; j_call: TRBJ1-1; d_call: .; v_call: TRBV2
cdr3_nt: TGTGCCAGCAAGGACAGTAGCACAGATACGCAGTATTTT; cdr3_aa: CASKDSSTDTQYF; clone_size: few; cdr3_length: 13; j_call: TRBJ2-3; d_call: .; v_call: TRBV27